Following are 31 T cell receptor beta chains from one sample sequenced in a study of blood T cell repertoires in COVID-19. Sequenced by immunoSEQ multiplex PCR; TCRdb stores in-frame clones only, minus some. Among about 200,000 clones listed, around 80% were seen once. The sample comprised peripheral blood. The receptors were gathered from a woman of 80 years or more with acute or convalescent COVID-19.

The chain joins TRBV21-1 to TRBJ1-2; the listed D gene, TRBD1, was not tested against the DNA. TRBV21-1 is a pseudogene. The CDR3 is made up of 17 amino acids. The CDR3: CAKKNRVCSFDRYGYTF. CDR3 nucleotide sequence: TGTGCCAAAAAAAACAGGGTTTGTTCTTTCGACCGCTATGGCTACACCTTC.

This clone was detected only a few times. The J gene is TRBJ1-6, the V gene TRBV24-1; 7 nucleotides match TRBD1. The CDR3 is 13 amino acids. Trimming took 10 bases from V and 12 from J; bases not matched to a gene: 11. Germline CDR1 KGHDR, CDR2 SFDVKD. CDR3 amino acids: CATEDRHGGPLHF. The CDR3 DNA follows: TGTGCCACTGAGGACAGGCACGGAGGACCCCTCCACTTT.

V usage is TRBV19 and J usage is TRBJ2-5; 12 bases align to TRBD1. The germline V gene encodes CDR1 LNHDA and CDR2 SQIVND (reference sequence). V lost 6 bases and J lost 5; bases outside the gene matches: 7. This CDR3 is built from 15 residues. CDR3: CASSRDRGREETQYF. The CDR3 DNA follows: TGTGCCAGTAGCCGGGACAGGGGGCGTGAGGAGACCCAGTACTTC.

The genes are TRBV20-1 and TRBJ2-3; 11 nucleotides align to TRBD2. The CDR3 length is 15 residues. Looked up from germline, CDR1 is DFQATT and CDR2 is SNEGSKA (reference sequence). V was clipped by 5 bases and J by 2 bases; unmatched bases: 6. The CDR3 DNA is TGCAGTGCTGGTGGGACTAGCGGTTACACAGATACGCAGTATTTT. Amino acid sequence: CSAGGTSGYTDTQYF.

The chain carries TRBV5-1 and TRBJ2-3; D uncertain. Germline V gives CDR1 SGHRS, CDR2 YFSETQ. V gave up 0 bases and J gave up 0 bases, with 11 bases separating them. The CDR3 runs 16 residues. CDR3 region: CASSLVTQASTDTQYF. For the CDR3, the DNA is TGCGCCAGCAGCTTGGTTACCCAGGCTAGCACAGATACGCAGTATTTT.

V gene TRBV19 combines with J gene TRBJ1-6; D remains ambiguous. Germline lookup yields CDR1 LNHDA and CDR2 SQIVND (reference sequence). V was trimmed by 3 bases and J by 4 bases, leaving 7 bases between them. This CDR3 is built from 14 residues. CDR3 region: CASSMTSYNSPLHF. In DNA, the CDR3 is TGTGCCAGTAGTATGACAAGTTATAATTCACCCCTCCACTTT.

The gene calls are TRBV5-1 and TRBJ2-3; the D gene is possibly TRBD2 (6 bases). V lost 3 bases to trimming and J lost 6 bases, with 17 bases between them. CDR3 length: 15 residues. Germline values: CDR1 SGHRS, CDR2 YFSETQ. In DNA form, the CDR3 reads TGCGCCAGCAGCTACCTAGCGCCCGGGTATGATACGCAGTATTTT. It yields the protein CASSYLAPGYDTQYF. Full variable domain (rest looked up from reference TRBV5-1 and TRBJ2-3): KAGVTQTPRYLIKTRGQQVTLSCSPISGHRSVSWYQQTPGQGLQFLFEYFSETQRNKGNFPGRFSGRQFSNSRSEMNVSTLELGDSALYLCASSYLAPGYDTQYFGPGTRLTVL.

The rearrangement links TRBV7-3 to TRBJ2-3, with D tentatively TRBD1 (5 bases). This CDR3 region has 13 residues. The germline V gene has CDR1 SGHTA and CDR2 FQGTGA. The V and J ends lost 2 bases and 5 bases respectively, with 8 bases between them. CDR3 DNA sequence: TGTGCCAGCAGCTTATCCAGGGAAGATACGCAGTATTTT. As protein: CASSLSREDTQYF.

The chain has TRBV5-8 and TRBJ1-3, with D possibly matching TRBD1 (6 bases). The CDR3 extends over 14 amino acids. V lost 4 bases to trimming and J lost 1 base, with 9 bases between them. CDR1 and CDR2 from the germline V gene are SGHTS and YDEGEE. CDR3 nucleotide sequence: TGTGCCAGCAGCATAGGGGGTTCTGGAAACACCATATATTTT. Translating it yields CASSIGGSGNTIYF.

V is TRBV28 and J is TRBJ1-6; 9 bases map to TRBD1. This CDR3 has 17 amino acids. The germline V gene encodes CDR1 MDHEN and CDR2 SYDVKM. V lost 4 bases to trimming and J lost 8 bases; unmatched junction nucleotides: 12. The CDR3 coding sequence is TGTGCCAGCAGTTCCGTGGACAGGGGACTTCCACATTCACCCCTCCACTTT. This gives the protein CASSSVDRGLPHSPLHF.

Only a few counts were recorded for this clone. This chain uses TRBV27 with TRBJ1-2; maybe TRBD1 (6 bases). From germline, CDR1 is MNHEY and CDR2 SMNVEV (reference sequence). This CDR3 comprises 14 residues. The V end was cut by 6 bases, the J end by 2 bases, with 13 bases between. The CDR3 loop is CASSPDRPNYGYTF. Here the CDR3 DNA reads TGTGCCAGCAGCCCTGACAGGCCCAACTATGGCTACACCTTC.

The V and J genes are TRBV4-2 and TRBJ1-2; D not resolved. The CDR3 is 16 residues long. V lost 0 bases, J lost 4 bases, and 15 bases lay in between. The germline V gene encodes CDR1 LGHNA and CDR2 YNFKEQ. CDR3 sequence (DNA): TGTGCCAGCAGCCAAGATTATAGTGGAGTCCTCTATGGCTACACCTTC. Amino acid sequence: CASSQDYSGVLYGYTF.

The chain is built from TRBV5-1 and TRBJ2-1; 9 positions match TRBD2. The CDR3 is 16 residues long. Germline V CDR1 and CDR2: SGHRS, YFSETQ. With 2 bases clipped from V and 0 bases from J, the junction kept 3 bases outside the gene matches. The DNA of the CDR3 is TGCGCCAGCAGCTTCGCGGGGGGGAGCTCCTACAATGAGCAGTTCTTC. Translated: CASSFAGGSSYNEQFF.

The rearrangement links TRBV23-1 to TRBJ1-1, with D perhaps TRBD1 (5 bases). TRBV23-1 is treated as an ORF (open reading frame) with a function not yet certain. This CDR3 contains 17 residues. V lost 0 bases and J lost 1, with 15 bases in between. CDR3 sequence: CASSQSKLWGPNTEAFF. CDR3 nucleotide sequence: TGCGCCAGCAGTCAATCAAAGTTGTGGGGCCCGAACACTGAAGCTTTCTTT.

CDR3 in amino acids: CASSQNRNTEAFF. The DNA for the CDR3 is TGTGCCAGCAGCCAAAACAGGAACACTGAAGCTTTCTTT. The genes are TRBV3-1 (or the pseudogene TRBV3-2) and TRBJ1-1; D is unclear. The ends were cut back, 2 bases at V and 1 base at J, with 5 bases in the middle. Germline V gene data show CDR1 as LGHDT and CDR2 as YNNKEL (reference sequence). This CDR3 contains 13 residues.

This clone was counted a single time. V usage is TRBV27 and J usage is TRBJ2-7; possible D gene TRBD1, 6 bases. The germline CDR1 and CDR2 sequences are MNHEY and SMNVEV (reference sequence). V dropped 2 bases and J dropped 4 bases, with 18 bases sitting between them. The CDR3 has 16 amino acids. The chain's CDR3 is CASSLIGSGAFYEQYF. The CDR3 bases are TGTGCCAGCAGTTTAATTGGGTCAGGGGCGTTTTACGAGCAGTACTTC.

V is TRBV19 and J is TRBJ1-1; 10 bases align to TRBD1. From germline, CDR1 is LNHDA and CDR2 SQIVND (reference sequence). J gave up 4 bases and V 6 bases, and 14 bases lay outside the gene matches. CDR3 length equals 17 residues. The CDR3 DNA follows: TGTGCCAGTAGGAGGACGACAGGGGGCCGGGGTGGCACTGAAGCTTTCTTT. As protein: CASRRTTGGRGGTEAFF.

This rearrangement joins TRBV29-1 to TRBJ2-7; 9 nucleotides agree with TRBD2. Per the germline V gene, CDR1 is SQVTM and CDR2 is ANQGSEA. V shed 2 bases and J 7 bases; nucleotides not matched to a gene: 3. This CDR3 is 12 amino acids long. This chain's CDR3 is CSVELLAGEQYF. CDR3 DNA: TGCAGCGTTGAACTCCTAGCGGGAGAGCAGTACTTC.

The chain couples TRBV3-1 (or the pseudogene TRBV3-2) to TRBJ2-7; D remains unclear. Germline loops: CDR1 LGHDT, CDR2 YNNKEL (reference sequence). V lost 5 bases, J lost 4 bases, and 6 bases lay in between. The CDR3 extends over 11 amino acids. The CDR3: CASSLLYEQYF. The CDR3 DNA reads TGTGCCAGCAGCTTACTGTACGAGCAGTACTTC.

The chain uses TRBV18 and TRBJ1-1; D gene uncertain. This CDR3 contains 13 residues. The V gene's germline CDR1 is KGHSH and CDR2 LQKENI. Trimming took off 2 bases at V and 1 base at J, with 5 bases between the two ends. CDR3 loop: CASSPGQNTEAFF. CDR3 DNA: TGTGCCAGCTCACCAGGGCAGAACACTGAAGCTTTCTTT. The variable domain in full, with the rest retrieved from reference TRBV18 and TRBJ1-1, is NAGVMQNPRHLVRRRGQEARLRCSPMKGHSHVYWYRQLPEEGLKFMVYLQKENIIDESGMPKERFSAEFPKEGPSILRIQQVVRGDSAAYFCASSPGQNTEAFFGQGTRLTVV.

V is TRBV3-1 (or the pseudogene TRBV3-2) and J is TRBJ1-2; 10 bases fit TRBD1. Germline trimming cut 2 bases from V and 7 bases from J; bases unmatched to any gene: 7. Per germline, CDR1 LGHDT and CDR2 YNNKEL (reference sequence). The length of the CDR3 is 15 residues. CDR3 sequence reads: CASSQHDRGQSGYTF. CDR3 bases: TGTGCCAGCAGCCAACACGACAGGGGGCAAAGTGGCTACACCTTC.

V and J are TRBV12-5 and TRBJ2-2; 9 bases align to TRBD2. The CDR3 is 14 residues long. In germline, CDR1 is LGHNT, CDR2 FRNRAP. J gave up 5 bases and V 5 bases, and 3 bases lay outside the gene matches. The CDR3 sequence: CASGLSGGTGELFF. As DNA, the CDR3 is TGTGCTAGTGGTCTAAGCGGGGGGACCGGGGAGCTGTTTTTT. The whole variable domain, filled in from reference TRBV12-5 and TRBJ2-2, reads DARVTQTPRHKVTEMGQEVTMRCQPILGHNTVFWYRQTMMQGLELLAYFRNRAPLDDSGMPKDRFSAEMPDATLATLKIQPSEPRDSAVYFCASGLSGGTGELFFGEGSRLTVL.

The chain links TRBV5-1 to TRBJ2-7; tentatively, D is TRBD2 (5 bases). CDR1 is SGHRS, CDR2 YFSETQ, per germline. The V end was cut by 0 bases, the J end by 5 bases, with 27 bases between. The CDR3 has 19 amino acids. CDR3 loop: CASSLGGATGNPLHHEQYF. DNA for the CDR3: TGCGCCAGCAGCTTGGGTGGCGCCACCGGGAACCCCCTCCACCACGAGCAGTACTTC.

V is TRBV10-1 and J is TRBJ1-2, with a tentative D call TRBD1 (6 bases). V lost 10 bases and J lost 1, with 19 bases in between. Germline V CDR1 and CDR2: WNHNN, SYGVQD (reference sequence). The CDR3 totals 15 residues. The CDR3 reads CATPSDSPLNYGYTF. The DNA for the CDR3 is TGCGCCACACCCTCGGACAGCCCGCTTAACTATGGCTACACCTTC.

The DNA for the CDR3 is TGTGCCAGTAGTAGCATGGGGGGTATGAATCAGCCCCAGCATTTT. Translated, it gives CASSSMGGMNQPQHF. The gene calls are TRBV19 and TRBJ1-5, with a weak D call TRBD1 (5 bases). The CDR3 sequence is 15 residues long. V shed 4 bases and J shed 4 bases, with 14 bases lying between them. The V gene's germline CDR1 is LNHDA and CDR2 SQIVND (reference sequence).

The rearrangement links TRBV19 to TRBJ2-1; 9 bases agree with TRBD1. The CDR3 is made up of 15 amino acids. V lost 3 bases, J lost 9 bases, and 9 bases stayed unmatched. Germline V gene sequence: CDR1 LNHDA, CDR2 SQIVND (reference sequence). The CDR3 protein is CASSIAQGAGSEQFF. For the CDR3, the DNA is TGTGCCAGTAGTATCGCACAGGGGGCCGGTTCTGAGCAGTTCTTC.

The rearrangement links TRBV5-6 to TRBJ1-2; 8 nucleotides agree with TRBD1. This CDR3 has 14 amino acids. The germline V gene has CDR1 SGHDT and CDR2 YYEEEE. Trimming cost V 4 bases and J 3 bases; bases outside gene matches: 5. Written as DNA, the CDR3 is TGTGCCAGCAGCCCCAGGGGGCGAGACTATGGCTACACCTTC. Its translation: CASSPRGRDYGYTF.

V and J are TRBV6-5 and TRBJ1-1, with 7 bases lining up with TRBD1. The length of the CDR3 is 13 residues. Germline V gives CDR1 MNHEY, CDR2 SVGAGI. With 10 bases clipped from V and 5 bases from J, the junction kept 10 bases outside the gene matches. The CDR3 bases are TGTGCCACCGCGACAGGGCAGTCGACTGAAGCTTTCTTT. Protein product: CATATGQSTEAFF.

The chain couples TRBV2 to TRBJ1-1; perhaps TRBD1 as D (5 bases). Per germline, CDR1 SNHLY and CDR2 FYNNEI. The CDR3 runs to 15 residues. Trimming took 0 bases from V and 1 from J, leaving 9 bases between them. The CDR3, as DNA: TGTGCCAGCAGTGAAGCCCGGACACAGAACACTGAAGCTTTCTTT. Its protein product is CASSEARTQNTEAFF. The full variable domain, its missing parts supplied by reference TRBV2 and TRBJ1-1, is EPEVTQTPSHQVTQMGQEVILRCVPISNHLYFYWYRQILGQKVEFLVSFYNNEISEKSEIFDDQFSVERPDGSNFTLKIRSTKLEDSAMYFCASSEARTQNTEAFFGQGTRLTVV.

As for this clone: The junction shows a germline mismatch at one end, possibly a read error. The CDR3 loop reads CASSQNILGHRLNF. For the CDR3, the DNA is TGTGCCAGCAGCCAGAATATACTGGGACACCGGCTTAACTTC. The V and J genes are TRBV11-1 and TRBJ2-7; D is perhaps TRBD1 (6 bases). This CDR3 comprises 14 residues. Germline values: CDR1 SGHAT, CDR2 FQDESV (reference sequence).

The chain links TRBV6-6 to TRBJ1-2, with TRBD1 matching over 7 bases. Germline V gene lookup returns CDR1 MNHNY and CDR2 SVGAGI (reference sequence). This CDR3 comprises 14 residues. The J segment lost 4 bases and the V segment lost 3 bases, leaving 5 bases of the junction unmatched. The CDR3 region has the DNA TGTGCCAGCAGTTATCGGGACAGCTCCTATGGCTACACCTTC. Amino acid sequence: CASSYRDSSYGYTF.